The rows below give T cell receptor beta chains drawn from one sample of a study of T cell repertoires in MIS-A myocarditis. The protocol was immunoSEQ multiplex PCR, while the TCRdb copy is restricted to in-frame clones and leaves out a portion. This sample has some 6,100 clones; nearly 80% occur once, and the top ten carry around three fifths. Sequencing was carried out using interventricular septum heart tissue obtained at autopsy. The receptors were gathered from a man between 18 and 35 years old with fulminant myocarditis from multisystem inflammatory syndrome in adults (MIS-A) after COVID-19. CDR3s include the opening cysteine and the closing phenylalanine or tryptophan. D genes are given only for firm matches. A clone size is listed for some rows: how often the clone was seen (once, few, many), or a class if it is expanded.

len	v_gene	d_gene	j_gene	abundance	CDR3aa	CDR3nt
16	TRBV5-1	TRBD1	TRBJ2-1	.	CASSLGLRTGVNEQFF	TGCGCCAGCAGCTTGGGATTGCGGACAGGGGTCAATGAGCAGTTCTTC
15	TRBV7-9	TRBD1	TRBJ2-3	few	CASSRTGQPRDTQYF	TGTGCCAGCAGCCGTACGGGACAGCCAAGGGATACGCAGTATTTT
13	TRBV6-5	.	TRBJ1-1	few	CASSYSMNTEAFF	TGTGCCAGCAGTTACTCGATGAACACTGAAGCTTTCTTT
14	TRBV24-1	TRBD1	TRBJ2-7	.	CATSEQGGSHEQYF	TGTGCCACCAGTGAACAGGGGGGTTCCCACGAGCAGTACTTC
14	TRBV29-1	.	TRBJ1-2	.	CSVEMGAGRYGYTF	TGCAGCGTTGAAATGGGGGCCGGGCGTTATGGCTACACCTTC
13	TRBV29-1	.	TRBJ2-5	.	CSVEDVAGETQYF	TGCAGCGTTGAAGACGTTGCAGGGGAGACCCAGTACTTC
14	TRBV28	.	TRBJ1-5	.	CASSWVGGNQPQHF	TGTGCCAGCAGTTGGGTGGGTGGCAATCAGCCCCAGCATTTT
13	TRBV27	.	TRBJ2-7	.	CASSRTATYEQYF	TGTGCCAGCAGTCGAACGGCAACCTACGAGCAGTACTTC
12	TRBV7-2	TRBD1	TRBJ1-2	few	CASSSDRVGYTF	TGTGCCAGCAGCTCCGACAGGGTTGGCTACACCTTC
13	TRBV19	.	TRBJ2-1	few	CASSSRSGYEQFF	TGTGCCAGTAGTAGCCGTAGCGGATATGAGCAGTTCTTC
12	TRBV6-6	.	TRBJ1-2	.	CASRAYRDGYTF	TGTGCCAGCAGGGCCTACAGGGATGGCTACACCTTC
16	TRBV7-9	TRBD2	TRBJ2-3	.	CASSLGLALSTDTQYF	TGTGCCAGCAGCTTGGGACTAGCGTTGAGCACAGATACGCAGTATTTT
15	TRBV4-1	TRBD1	TRBJ2-1	.	CASSHLGQGANEQFF	TGCGCCAGCAGCCACCTGGGACAGGGAGCCAATGAGCAGTTCTTC
15	TRBV5-1	.	TRBJ2-1	.	CASSPDGPSYNEQFF	TGCGCCAGCAGCCCCGACGGGCCCTCCTACAATGAGCAGTTCTTC
15	TRBV10-2	.	TRBJ1-5	few	CATPSGTTYNQPQHF	TGCGCCACGCCCTCCGGGACTACTTACAATCAGCCCCAGCATTTT
15	TRBV9	.	TRBJ1-1	.	CASSERGNGNTEAFF	TGTGCCAGCAGCGAGAGGGGCAATGGGAACACTGAAGCTTTCTTT
19	TRBV7-2	TRBD2	TRBJ2-2	.	CASSLRLAGAYANTGELFF	TGTGCCAGCAGCTTACGGCTAGCGGGGGCCTACGCGAACACCGGGGAGCTGTTTTTT
13	TRBV7-9	.	TRBJ1-2	.	CASSLALEGGYTF	TGTGCCAGCAGCTTAGCGCTGGAAGGTGGCTACACCTTC
14	TRBV11-2	TRBD2	TRBJ2-7	.	CASSLGGGSREQYF	TGTGCCAGCAGTTTGGGCGGGGGGTCGAGGGAGCAGTACTTC
15	TRBV10-3	.	TRBJ1-2	.	CAISESSQYKYGYTF	TGTGCCATCAGTGAGTCAAGCCAATATAAATATGGCTACACCTTC
18	TRBV3-1/TRBV3-2	TRBD1	TRBJ2-1	.	CASSQDERRDRLDNEQFF	TGTGCCAGCAGCCAAGACGAACGCCGGGACAGGTTGGACAATGAGCAGTTCTTC
12	TRBV19	TRBD1	TRBJ1-1	.	CASITGGTEAFF	TGTGCCAGTATAACAGGGGGCACTGAAGCTTTCTTT
13	TRBV19	.	TRBJ1-2	.	CASSIEGSYGYTF	TGTGCCAGTAGTATCGAGGGATCCTATGGCTACACCTTC
15	TRBV2	.	TRBJ2-2	.	CASSEGFRTSGELFF	TGTGCCAGCAGTGAAGGGTTCCGGACGTCAGGGGAGCTGTTTTTT
13	TRBV19	TRBD2	TRBJ2-7	.	CASGLAGTYEQYF	TGTGCCAGTGGACTAGCGGGAACCTACGAGCAGTACTTC
15	TRBV9	.	TRBJ2-6	few	CASSVGPSGANVLTF	TGTGCCAGCAGCGTAGGACCCTCTGGGGCCAACGTCCTGACTTTC
11	TRBV12-3/TRBV12-4	.	TRBJ2-1	.	CASSSFNEQFF	TGTGCCAGCAGTTCTTTCAATGAGCAGTTCTTC
11	TRBV11-2	.	TRBJ2-1	few	CASTIGREQFF	TGTGCCAGCACCATTGGTCGTGAGCAGTTCTTC
16	TRBV6-2/TRBV6-3	TRBD2	TRBJ2-5	.	CASSYGGLTTGETQYF	TGTGCCAGCAGTTATGGGGGACTAACCACCGGGGAGACCCAGTACTTC
14	TRBV6-2/TRBV6-3	TRBD2	TRBJ2-7	.	CASSYSSGAYEQYF	TGTGCCAGCAGTTATTCTAGCGGGGCCTACGAGCAGTACTTC